The 22 T cell receptor beta chains given below trace back to one sample, sequenced in a study of blood T cell repertoires in COVID-19. Profiled with immunoSEQ multiplex PCR; TCRdb holds only in-frame clones, not every one. The table includes 150,000 to 200,000 clones, 88% detected once. Sequencing was performed on peripheral blood. These receptors all come from a man aged 40-49 years with active or convalescent COVID-19.

This chain links TRBV3-1 (or the pseudogene TRBV3-2) with TRBJ2-5; TRBD2 matches at 8 bases. Per germline, CDR1 LGHDT and CDR2 YNNKEL (reference sequence). V trimming: 3 bases; J trimming: 3 bases; junction bases outside the gene matches: 3. The CDR3 extends over 14 amino acids. The CDR3 protein is CASSHNGGEETQYF. The CDR3 DNA reads TGTGCCAGCAGCCACAACGGGGGGGAAGAGACCCAGTACTTC.

The chain joins TRBV29-1 to TRBJ1-2; no definite D call. This CDR3 has 11 amino acids. V lost 3 bases, J lost 8 bases, and 10 bases lay in between. Germline loops: CDR1 SQVTM, CDR2 ANQGSEA. The CDR3 DNA reads TGCAGCGTTGACATACCCCGGGGCTACACCTTC. This sequence encodes CSVDIPRGYTF.

The CDR3 loop reads CASSSNRDGKLFF. The CDR3 DNA sequence: TGTGCCAGCAGTTCCAACAGGGATGGAAAACTGTTTTTT. The J gene is TRBJ1-4, the V gene TRBV6-5, with D possibly being TRBD1 (6 bases). From germline, CDR1 is MNHEY and CDR2 SVGAGI. Trimming cost V 4 bases and J 10 bases, with 13 bases left between them. CDR3 length: 13 amino acids.

The chain uses TRBV18 and TRBJ2-7; no definite D call. The V gene lost 5 bases and the J gene lost 0 bases, with 11 bases spanning the gap. This CDR3 has 14 amino acids. Germline lookup yields CDR1 KGHSH and CDR2 LQKENI. The CDR3 bases are TGTGCCAGCTCAGCCGACAACTTCTCCTACGAGCAGTACTTC. It encodes CASSADNFSYEQYF.

The genes are TRBV27 and TRBJ2-2; 10 bases are a match to TRBD2. The germline V gene encodes CDR1 MNHEY and CDR2 SMNVEV (reference sequence). Germline trimming cut 5 bases from V and 1 base from J; bases unmatched to any gene: 4. The CDR3 length is 16 residues. CDR3 residues: CASSLRTSGNTGELFF. The CDR3 DNA sequence: TGTGCCAGCAGTCTCAGGACTAGCGGGAACACCGGGGAGCTGTTTTTT.

V is TRBV18 and J is TRBJ2-1, with TRBD2 identical over 8 bases. The CDR3 is 18 amino acids. V shed 3 bases and J 5 bases; nucleotides not matched to a gene: 15. Germline V gene sequence: CDR1 KGHSH, CDR2 LQKENI. In DNA, the CDR3 is TGTGCCAGCTCACCGAGGACTACGGGAGGGCCAAAGGACAATGAGCAGTTCTTC. As protein: CASSPRTTGGPKDNEQFF.

This chain connects TRBV28 to TRBJ1-6; weak D call: TRBD1 (5 bases). The CDR3 covers 16 residues. Trimming pared 4 bases from V and 10 bases from J, leaving 20 bases between. In germline, CDR1 is MDHEN, CDR2 SYDVKM. CDR3 bases: TGTGCCAGCAGTTCCCCTTCGAAGGGGTTGGGATCACCCCTCCACTTT. Its protein is CASSSPSKGLGSPLHF.

J is TRBJ1-1 and V is TRBV21-1; the D call of TRBD1 is as the table states it, not checked on the DNA. TRBV21-1 corresponds to a pseudogene. The CDR3 is 11 residues long. The chain's CDR3 is CASTTGRRAFF. CDR3 sequence (DNA): TGTGCCAGCACCACAGGGCGGCGAGCTTTCTTT.

The chain uses TRBV5-1 and TRBJ1-1; 7 bases fit TRBD1. This CDR3 region has 15 residues. The germline gives CDR1 SGHRS, CDR2 YFSETQ. Losses at the gene ends were 3 bases for V and 0 bases for J; bases not matched to a gene: 5. Here the CDR3 reads CASSWDRKMNTEAFF. The CDR3 nucleotides read TGCGCCAGCAGCTGGGACAGAAAAATGAACACTGAAGCTTTCTTT.

The gene calls are TRBV3-1 (or the pseudogene TRBV3-2) and TRBJ1-3, with no clear D. Germline V gene lookup returns CDR1 LGHDT and CDR2 YNNKEL (reference sequence). The CDR3 runs 16 residues. V lost 1 base and J 0 bases, leaving 10 bases between the germline ends. The CDR3 is CASSQVKGGSGNTIYF. The CDR3 DNA reads as TGTGCCAGCAGCCAAGTCAAAGGAGGCTCTGGAAACACCATATATTTT.

The CDR3 reads CASTSVGTGGQPQHF. DNA for the CDR3: TGTGCCAGCACCTCGGTCGGGACAGGGGGTCAGCCCCAGCATTTT. The chain uses TRBV5-8 and TRBJ1-5, with 11 bases matching TRBD1. The CDR3 is 15 residues long. Looked up from germline, CDR1 is SGHTS and CDR2 is YDEGEE. J lost 6 bases, V lost 6 bases, and 8 bases had no gene match.

The chain employs TRBV19 and TRBJ1-2; D not resolved. The germline CDR1 and CDR2 sequences are LNHDA and SQIVND (reference sequence). The CDR3 loop spans 11 amino acids. V lost 7 bases and J lost 4, with 7 bases in between. In DNA form, the CDR3 reads TGTGCCAGTAACGGCGGCTATGGCTACACCTTC. This translates into CASNGGYGYTF.

The chain is built from TRBV6-1 and TRBJ1-1, with D possibly matching TRBD1 (6 bases). The germline V gene encodes CDR1 MNHNS and CDR2 SASEGT. The length of the CDR3 is 15 residues. Trimming stripped 3 bases from V and 4 bases from J, with 15 bases between. The CDR3 DNA reads TGTGCCAGCAGTGATCGGGGGGCGCGGGGCACTGAAGCTTTCTTT. Amino acid sequence: CASSDRGARGTEAFF.

The rearrangement joins TRBV24-1 to TRBJ2-1, with TRBD2 matching over 7 bases. Germline values: CDR1 KGHDR, CDR2 SFDVKD. J was trimmed by 10 bases and V by 2 bases; bases with no gene match: 4. The CDR3 contains 13 residues. The CDR3 is CATSDSTSVEQFF. The CDR3 DNA reads as TGTGCCACCAGTGATTCTACTAGCGTCGAGCAGTTCTTC.

The V and J genes are TRBV7-2 and TRBJ2-1; no clear D. Germline V gene data show CDR1 as SGHTA and CDR2 as FQGNSA. The CDR3 is 15 residues long. V lost 1 base to trimming and J lost 2 bases, with 9 bases between them. The CDR3 here is CASSLGRPTYNEQFF. The CDR3 DNA is TGTGCCAGCAGCTTAGGCAGGCCCACCTACAATGAGCAGTTCTTC.

This clone was counted once. The sample carries other DNA sequences with the same CDR3. This chain uses TRBV28 with TRBJ1-5; TRBD1 matches at 9 bases. The CDR3 length is 15 residues. With V trimmed by 3 bases and J by 7 bases, 7 bases remained unmatched. Germline lookup yields CDR1 MDHEN and CDR2 SYDVKM. CDR3 coding DNA: TGTGCCAGCAGTTTGGGACAGGGCTTTAGGCAGCCCCAGCATTTT. Encoded protein: CASSLGQGFRQPQHF.

The V call is TRBV28, the J call TRBJ1-5; 8 positions agree with TRBD1. Trimming at V came to 4 bases and at J to 3 bases, leaving 8 bases not matched to a gene. The CDR3 is 16 residues long. Germline CDR1 reads MDHEN; CDR2 reads SYDVKM. CDR3 amino acids: CASSSTDRGYNQPQHF. For the CDR3, the DNA is TGTGCCAGCAGTTCTACCGACAGGGGATACAATCAGCCCCAGCATTTT. The full variable domain, its missing parts supplied by reference TRBV28 and TRBJ1-5, is DVKVTQSSRYLVKRTGEKVFLECVQDMDHENMFWYRQDPGLGLRLIYFSYDVKMKEKGDIPEGYSVSREKKERFSLILESASTNQTSMYLCASSSTDRGYNQPQHFGDGTRLSIL.

A note on this clone: Other DNA sequences in the sample encode the same CDR3. The V and J genes are TRBV7-9 and TRBJ1-5; a weak D match, TRBD1 (5 bases). Trimming removed 5 bases at V and 2 bases at J, with 13 bases between. Germline CDR1 and CDR2: SEHNR and FQNEAQ (reference sequence). The CDR3 covers 15 residues. CDR3 in DNA: TGTGCCAGCAGCCCGAGGGGAGGAGGCAATCAGCCCCAGCATTTT. It codes for CASSPRGGGNQPQHF.

This clone rates as medium-sized. This sample includes further DNA sequences coding for the same CDR3. The gene calls are TRBV19 and TRBJ2-5; 7 bases line up with TRBD1. The CDR3 extends over 13 amino acids. The germline gives CDR1 LNHDA, CDR2 SQIVND (reference sequence). Trimming at V came to 3 bases and at J to 2 bases, leaving 0 bases not matched to a gene. Here the CDR3 reads CASSMTGQETQYF. The CDR3 DNA is TGTGCCAGTAGTATGACAGGGCAAGAGACCCAGTACTTC.

This chain connects TRBV28 to TRBJ2-2; possible D gene TRBD1, 6 bases. This CDR3 spans 15 amino acids. V lost 0 bases to trimming and J lost 8 bases, with 13 bases between them. Germline values: CDR1 MDHEN, CDR2 SYDVKM. The CDR3 region is CASSLWTGGRGELFF. In DNA, the CDR3 is TGTGCCAGCAGTTTATGGACAGGTGGACGAGGGGAGCTGTTTTTT. Supplemented by reference TRBV28 and TRBJ2-2, the full variable domain reads DVKVTQSSRYLVKRTGEKVFLECVQDMDHENMFWYRQDPGLGLRLIYFSYDVKMKEKGDIPEGYSVSREKKERFSLILESASTNQTSMYLCASSLWTGGRGELFFGEGSRLTVL.

Only one count was recorded for this clone. The gene calls are TRBV5-1 and TRBJ2-3; 10 bases match TRBD1. From germline, CDR1 is SGHRS and CDR2 YFSETQ. The CDR3 totals 16 residues. Losses at the gene ends were 3 bases for V and 4 bases for J; bases not matched to a gene: 8. The CDR3 is CASSSLGQGPADTQYF. The CDR3 DNA is TGCGCCAGCAGCTCGCTGGGACAGGGGCCCGCAGATACGCAGTATTTT.

The chain links TRBV5-4 to TRBJ2-7; 11 bases are a match to TRBD1. Germline V lookup: CDR1 SGHNT, CDR2 YYREEE (reference sequence). CDR3 length: 15 amino acids. J lost 3 bases, V lost 7 bases, and 9 bases had no gene match. The CDR3 nucleotides are TGTGCCAGCCACCCCCCCGGGACAGGGGGCTACGAGCAGTACTTC. Protein product: CASHPPGTGGYEQYF. The full variable domain, rest sourced from reference TRBV5-4 and TRBJ2-7, is ETGVTQSPTHLIKTRGQQVTLRCSSQSGHNTVSWYQQALGQGPQFIFQYYREEENGRGNFPPRFSGLQFPNYSSELNVNALELDDSALYLCASHPPGTGGYEQYFGPGTRLTVT.